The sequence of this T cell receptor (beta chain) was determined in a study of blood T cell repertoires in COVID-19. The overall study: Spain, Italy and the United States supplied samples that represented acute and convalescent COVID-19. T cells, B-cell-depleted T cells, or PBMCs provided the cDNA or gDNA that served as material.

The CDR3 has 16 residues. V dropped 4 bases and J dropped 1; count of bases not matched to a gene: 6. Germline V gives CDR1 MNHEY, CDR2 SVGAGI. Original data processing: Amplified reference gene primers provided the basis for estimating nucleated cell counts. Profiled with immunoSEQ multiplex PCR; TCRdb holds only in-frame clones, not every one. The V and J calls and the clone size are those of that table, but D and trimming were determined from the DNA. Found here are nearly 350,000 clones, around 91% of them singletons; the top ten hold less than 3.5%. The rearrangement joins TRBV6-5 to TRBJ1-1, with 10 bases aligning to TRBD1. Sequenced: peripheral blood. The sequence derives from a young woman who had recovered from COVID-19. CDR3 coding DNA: TGTGCCAGCAGTTCCCGGGACAGGGGCGAGAACACTGAAGCTTTCTTT. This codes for CASSSRDRGENTEAFF.